The 30 T cell receptor beta chains in this list originate from one sample, sequenced in a study of radiotherapy plus CTLA-4 blockade in lung cancer. Profiling relied on immunoSEQ multiplex PCR, and the TCRdb table lists in-frame clones only, not all of them. The table has about 73,000 clones, 80% to 90% seen once. The source material was peripheral blood, sampled from a patient treated with radiotherapy plus ipilimumab. These receptor sequences come from a human donor with non-small cell lung cancer that progressed on radiotherapy plus ipilimumab.

The chain joins TRBV7-9 to TRBJ2-2; D not resolved. Trimming cost V 6 bases and J 4 bases, with 21 bases left between them. The germline V gene has CDR1 SEHNR and CDR2 FQNEAQ (reference sequence). CDR3 size: 17 residues. CDR3 sequence reads: CASRGKVGRIITGELFF. The CDR3 nucleotides read TGTGCCAGCAGAGGGAAGGTTGGCAGGATAATCACCGGGGAGCTGTTTTTT.

The rearrangement uses TRBV6-5 and TRBJ2-3; TRBD1 matches at 7 bases. The J segment lost 2 bases and the V segment lost 6 bases, leaving 8 bases of the junction unmatched. The germline V gene has CDR1 MNHEY and CDR2 SVGAGI. This CDR3 spans 15 amino acids. CDR3 sequence: CASRPGTAYTDTQYF. The CDR3 region has the DNA TGTGCCAGCAGACCCGGGACAGCTTACACAGATACGCAGTATTTT.

Only a few counts were recorded for this clone. The gene calls are TRBV4-1 and TRBJ1-4; D ambiguous. Germline CDR1 MGHRA, CDR2 YSYEKL. This CDR3 has 14 amino acids. V lost 0 bases, J lost 8 bases, and 10 bases lay in between. The CDR3 DNA reads as TGCGCCAGCAGCCAAGAACGACTGGGGGAAAAACTGTTTTTT. The encoded protein is CASSQERLGEKLFF.

In its sample, this clone was seen a few times. V usage is TRBV5-1 and J usage is TRBJ2-1, with D perhaps assigned TRBD1 or TRBD2 (5 bases each). The germline gives CDR1 SGHRS, CDR2 YFSETQ. The CDR3 loop spans 13 amino acids. V was clipped by 4 bases and J by 8 bases, with 13 bases between them. The CDR3 loop is CASSTLLGDEQFF. CDR3 DNA sequence: TGCGCCAGCAGCACCCTTCTGGGGGATGAGCAGTTCTTC.

This rearrangement joins TRBV5-1 to TRBJ2-5; D not resolved. V was cut by 0 bases and J by 1 base, with 4 bases left in between. This CDR3 is built from 13 residues. Germline assignment: CDR1 SGHRS and CDR2 YFSETQ. The CDR3 sequence: CASSLAPQETQYF. CDR3 in DNA: TGCGCCAGCAGCTTGGCTCCCCAAGAGACCCAGTACTTC. Looking up the rest from reference TRBV5-1 and TRBJ2-5 gives the full variable domain: KAGVTQTPRYLIKTRGQQVTLSCSPISGHRSVSWYQQTPGQGLQFLFEYFSETQRNKGNFPGRFSGRQFSNSRSEMNVSTLELGDSALYLCASSLAPQETQYFGPGTRLLVL.

CDR3 loop: CASRYRTSSYNEQFF. The DNA of the CDR3 is TGTGCCAGCAGATACAGGACTAGCTCCTACAATGAGCAGTTCTTC. The J gene is TRBJ2-1, the V gene TRBV6-1; 7 bases are a match to TRBD2. The V and J ends lost 6 bases and 0 bases, in that order; junction bases with no gene match: 5. The CDR3 is made up of 15 amino acids. Germline V CDR1 and CDR2: MNHNS, SASEGT.

This chain uses TRBV5-1 with TRBJ1-2; possible D gene TRBD1, 5 bases. Germline V gene lookup returns CDR1 SGHRS and CDR2 YFSETQ. V was pared by 4 bases and J by 6 bases, with 19 bases between. This CDR3 has 15 amino acids. CDR3 bases: TGCGCCAGCAGCGGAGACAGTAACCCTGCCAATGGCTACACCTTC. Translating gives CASSGDSNPANGYTF.

This chain's CDR3 is CATSRDRSSGNTIYF. The CDR3 DNA sequence: TGTGCCACCAGCAGAGACCGCAGCTCTGGAAACACCATATATTTT. The rearrangement uses TRBV15 and TRBJ1-3; D gene ambiguous. V lost 0 bases, J lost 0 bases, and 6 bases lay in between. CDR1 LNHNV and CDR2 YYDKDF come from the germline V gene (reference sequence). The CDR3 covers 15 residues.

CDR3 residues: CASSSAGHEQYF. The CDR3 coding sequence is TGTGCCAGCAGTTCAGCAGGCCACGAGCAGTACTTC. The V gene is TRBV28, the J gene TRBJ2-7; unclear D gene. Trimming took 4 bases from V and 5 from J, leaving 9 bases between them. CDR1 and CDR2 from the germline V gene are MDHEN and SYDVKM. The CDR3 has 12 residues.

Concerning this clone: This sample also contains other DNA sequences that code for the same CDR3. The chain links TRBV9 to TRBJ2-1; 9 nucleotides match TRBD1. V trimming: 4 bases; J trimming: 3 bases; junction bases outside the gene matches: 5. This CDR3 is 15 amino acids long. Germline V gives CDR1 SGDLS, CDR2 YYNGEE. The CDR3 sequence: CASSPGQGNYNEQFF. The CDR3 DNA is TGTGCCAGCAGCCCAGGACAGGGGAACTACAATGAGCAGTTCTTC. The complete variable domain, with remaining parts taken from reference TRBV9 and TRBJ2-1, reads DSGVTQTPKHLITATGQRVTLRCSPRSGDLSVYWYQQSLDQGLQFLIQYYNGEERAKGNILERFSAQQFPDLHSELNLSSLELGDSALYFCASSPGQGNYNEQFFGPGTRLTVL.

The chain combines TRBV29-1 with TRBJ1-1; D ambiguous. This CDR3 contains 13 residues. Trimming shortened V by 3 bases and J by 2 bases, and 10 bases separated the two germline ends. Germline V gene sequence: CDR1 SQVTM, CDR2 ANQGSEA. The CDR3 DNA reads as TGCAGCGTTGACCGGCAATATAACACTGAAGCTTTCTTT. Its translation is CSVDRQYNTEAFF.

The chain has TRBV6-5 and TRBJ2-1, with a tentative D call TRBD2 (7 bases). The CDR3 has 15 amino acids. CDR1 is MNHEY, CDR2 SVGAGI, per germline. Trimming left V 5 bases short and J 4 bases short, with 15 bases between. CDR3 sequence (DNA): TGTGCCAGCAGTACCTCGGGGGGCCCTTACAATGAGCAGTTCTTC. Translation gives CASSTSGGPYNEQFF.

This chain joins TRBV19 and TRBJ2-7; 7 bases are a match to TRBD1. The length of the CDR3 is 15 residues. V lost 4 bases and J lost 2; bases outside the gene matches: 8. Germline CDR1 and CDR2: LNHDA and SQIVND (reference sequence). The CDR3 coding sequence is TGTGCCAGTAGTACCTGGACAGGTCCGACCTACGAGCAGTACTTC. Translating it yields CASSTWTGPTYEQYF.

The genes are TRBV2 and TRBJ1-1; D not resolved. CDR1 and CDR2 (germline): SNHLY, FYNNEI. V was clipped by 3 bases and J by 1 base, with 3 bases between them. CDR3 length: 12 amino acids. Written as DNA, the CDR3 is TGTGCCAGCAGTGAGCCGAACACTGAAGCTTTCTTT. It translates to CASSEPNTEAFF.

The gene calls are TRBV6-5 and TRBJ2-2, with 11 bases matching TRBD1. Germline V gene lookup returns CDR1 MNHEY and CDR2 SVGAGI. V was clipped by 5 bases and J by 6 bases; unmatched bases: 2. The CDR3 is made up of 14 amino acids. This CDR3 reads CASSPGQGAGELFF. CDR3 nucleotides: TGTGCCAGCAGTCCGGGACAGGGGGCCGGGGAGCTGTTTTTT.

The chain carries TRBV28 and TRBJ2-3; 9 bases map to TRBD1. The germline V gene has CDR1 MDHEN and CDR2 SYDVKM. J lost 4 bases, V lost 5 bases, and 7 bases had no gene match. The CDR3 has 15 amino acids. The CDR3 is CASSRPGQGSDTQYF. CDR3 nucleotide sequence: TGTGCCAGCAGTCGCCCGGGACAGGGATCAGATACGCAGTATTTT.

V usage is TRBV9 and J usage is TRBJ2-7; the D is unclear. Trimming pared 0 bases from V and 0 bases from J, leaving 7 bases between. The germline CDR1 and CDR2 sequences are SGDLS and YYNGEE. This CDR3 region has 14 residues. CDR3 sequence: CASSVGPSSYEQYF. CDR3 DNA: TGTGCCAGCAGCGTAGGACCGAGCTCCTACGAGCAGTACTTC.

The rearrangement joins TRBV5-4 to TRBJ2-3, with TRBD1 identical over 9 bases. Germline values: CDR1 SGHNT, CDR2 YYREEE (reference sequence). This CDR3 has 14 residues. V lost 6 bases to trimming and J lost 4 bases; unmatched junction nucleotides: 6. The chain's CDR3 is CASTPGQGPDTQYF. For the CDR3, the DNA is TGTGCCAGCACCCCGGGACAGGGACCAGATACGCAGTATTTT.

The V gene is TRBV29-1, the J gene TRBJ2-7; no clear D. The CDR3 has 15 residues. The germline V gene has CDR1 SQVTM and CDR2 ANQGSEA. Trimming left V 0 bases short and J 0 bases short, with 12 bases between. The DNA for the CDR3 is TGCAGCGTTGAAGATCCCGCAAAAAGCTCCTACGAGCAGTACTTC. This encodes CSVEDPAKSSYEQYF.

This rearrangement joins TRBV27 to TRBJ2-3; 10 bases are a match to TRBD1. The V gene's germline CDR1 is MNHEY and CDR2 SMNVEV (reference sequence). This CDR3 comprises 15 residues. Trimming took 6 bases from V and 3 from J; bases not matched to a gene: 6. CDR3 protein: CASSPGQGFTDTQYF. DNA of the CDR3: TGTGCCAGCAGCCCGGGACAGGGGTTTACAGATACGCAGTATTTT.

The rearrangement uses TRBV6-4 and TRBJ1-5, with D perhaps matching TRBD1 (6 bases). Germline lookup yields CDR1 MRHNA and CDR2 SNTAGT. The V gene lost 6 bases and the J gene lost 6 bases, with 18 bases spanning the gap. This CDR3 spans 15 amino acids. The CDR3 here is CASRPKGGESQPQHF. CDR3 in DNA: TGTGCCAGCAGGCCCAAGGGGGGGGAGTCTCAGCCCCAGCATTTT.

J is TRBJ1-4 and V is TRBV2; tentatively, D is TRBD1 (5 bases). CDR3 length: 14 amino acids. Looked up from germline, CDR1 is SNHLY and CDR2 is FYNNEI. V was clipped by 4 bases and J by 3 bases, with 9 bases between them. The CDR3 region is CASSVSGANEKLFF. The CDR3 region has the DNA TGTGCCAGCAGTGTGTCGGGGGCTAATGAAAAACTGTTTTTT.

This clone was counted once. This chain links TRBV9 with TRBJ1-1; no definite D call. The CDR3 has 15 amino acids. Germline V gene data show CDR1 as SGDLS and CDR2 as YYNGEE. V lost 4 bases and J lost 5, with 18 bases in between. The CDR3 loop reads CASSTMDPTNTEAFF. The CDR3 coding sequence is TGTGCCAGCAGCACGATGGACCCGACGAATACTGAAGCTTTCTTT.

The CDR3 loop reads CASSPNRGQETQYF. As DNA, the CDR3 is TGTGCCAGCAGCCCAAACCGGGGGCAAGAGACCCAGTACTTC. V gene TRBV16 combines with J gene TRBJ2-5; maybe TRBD2 (6 bases). Germline assignment: CDR1 KGHSY and CDR2 FQNENV. Between the trimmed V and J ends, which lost 4 bases and 2 bases, there was a span of 11 bases. CDR3 length: 14 amino acids. The full variable domain, rest sourced from reference TRBV16 and TRBJ2-5, is GEEVAQTPKHLVRGEGQKAKLYCAPIKGHSYVFWYQQVLKNEFKFLISFQNENVFDETGMPKERFSAKCLPNSPCSLEIQATKLEDSAVYFCASSPNRGQETQYFGPGTRLLVL.

This chain links TRBV7-9 with TRBJ1-2; 9 positions match TRBD1. Germline lookup yields CDR1 SEHNR and CDR2 FQNEAQ (reference sequence). Germline trimming cut 5 bases from V and 4 bases from J; bases unmatched to any gene: 5. The CDR3 runs 14 residues. CDR3 nucleotides: TGTGCCAGCAGCCCGGACAGGGGAGGCTATGGCTACACCTTC. It codes for CASSPDRGGYGYTF.

This chain uses TRBV4-2 with TRBJ2-7; 13 positions match TRBD2. Germline lookup yields CDR1 LGHNA and CDR2 YNFKEQ. CDR3 length: 16 residues. Trimming at V came to 0 bases and at J to 5 bases, leaving 4 bases not matched to a gene. The CDR3 DNA reads as TGTGCCAGCAGCCAAGACCAACTAGCGGGAGGGCACGAGCAGTACTTC. Protein: CASSQDQLAGGHEQYF.

J is TRBJ2-5 and V is TRBV2; D uncertain. V was clipped by 3 bases and J by 7 bases, with 3 bases between them. The CDR3 contains 10 residues. The V gene's germline CDR1 is SNHLY and CDR2 FYNNEI. In DNA, the CDR3 is TGTGCCAGCAGTGAGAGGACCCAGTACTTC. Translating it yields CASSERTQYF.

A note on this clone: One junction end disagrees with the germline gene, perhaps due to a read error. The chain combines TRBV5-1 with TRBJ2-1; TRBD2 aligns across 12 bases. This CDR3 has 16 amino acids. The germline V gene encodes CDR1 SGHRS and CDR2 YFSETQ. CDR3 in DNA: TGCGCCAACAGCTTGGGCGGGACTAGCGGGTTCGATGAGCAGTTCTTC. Amino acids: CANSLGGTSGFDEQFF.

The V call is TRBV15, the J call TRBJ2-7; 8 nucleotides align to TRBD1. The CDR3 contains 14 residues. The trim removed 4 bases at V and 5 bases at J, leaving 7 bases unmatched. Germline V gene sequence: CDR1 LNHNV, CDR2 YYDKDF (reference sequence). The CDR3 loop is CATSITGGRDEQYF. In DNA, the CDR3 is TGTGCCACCAGCATAACAGGGGGAAGGGACGAGCAGTACTTC.

The J gene is TRBJ2-1, the V gene TRBV30; the match to TRBD2 covers 11 bases. CDR3 size: 16 residues. The junction had 10 bases not matched to a gene; V was cut back by 1 base and J by 8 bases. Germline assignment: CDR1 GTSNPN and CDR2 SVGIG (reference sequence). In DNA form, the CDR3 reads TGTGCCTGGAGTGGGACTAGCGGGTTGCCCTTACATGAGCAGTTCTTC. Its translation: CAWSGTSGLPLHEQFF.